This T cell receptor beta chain was identified during a study of cytomegalovirus exposure and HLA in healthy donors. Study at large: In a previous analysis, around 120 million unique TCR beta sequences were found from 170 million or so T cells. Study results and caveats: In a later analysis, an Asian-associated ancestry cluster reportedly showed fewer N-insertions than the approximately 700-donor mean. Among immune exposure information, only CMV serostatus was available.

Researchers ran the PCR with 60 Vbeta and 13 Jbeta primers. The assay was immunoSEQ multiplex PCR, and TCRdb's table has in-frame clones only and misses some. Here the sample spans roughly 180,000 clones, 79% being singletons. Notes on this clone: The antigen remains unidentified.

The sequence was collected from a girl between 10 and 17 years old in good health and CMV-seropositive. The specimen sequenced was PBMCs.

The CDR3 bases are TGTGCCAGCAGCTTGGGGACAGACGATCAAAAACTGTTTTTT. It codes for CASSLGTDDQKLFF. This sequence joins TRBV5-6 and TRBJ1-4; TRBD1 might be the D (6 bases). Trimming removed 0 bases from V and 9 bases from J, with 12 bases in between. This CDR3 is 14 amino acids long. Germline V gene lookup returns CDR1 SGHDT and CDR2 YYEEEE. Filled out from reference TRBV5-6 and TRBJ1-4, the complete variable domain reads DAGVTQSPTHLIKTRGQQVTLRCSPKSGHDTVSWYQQALGQGPQFIFQYYEEEERQRGNFPDRFSGHQFPNYSSELNVNALLLGDSALYLCASSLGTDDQKLFFGSGTQLSVL.